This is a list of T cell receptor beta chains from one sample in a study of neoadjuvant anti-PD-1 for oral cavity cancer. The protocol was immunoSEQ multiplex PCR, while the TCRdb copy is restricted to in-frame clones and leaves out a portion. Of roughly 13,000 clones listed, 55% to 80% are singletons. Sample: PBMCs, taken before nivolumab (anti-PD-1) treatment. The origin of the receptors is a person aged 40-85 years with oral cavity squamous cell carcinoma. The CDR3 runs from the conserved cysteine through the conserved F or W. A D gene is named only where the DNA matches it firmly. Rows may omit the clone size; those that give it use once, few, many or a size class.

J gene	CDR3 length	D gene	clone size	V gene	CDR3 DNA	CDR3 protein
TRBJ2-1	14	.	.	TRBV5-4	TGTGCCAGCAGCTTGGACAGACCTTACAATGAGCAGTTCTTC	CASSLDRPYNEQFF
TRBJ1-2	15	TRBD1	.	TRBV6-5	TGTGCCAGCAGCCCGAGGACAGGCCCCACCTATGGCTACACCTTC	CASSPRTGPTYGYTF
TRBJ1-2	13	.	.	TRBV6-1	TGTGCCAGCAGTGAAACGGGGGGCTATGGCTACACCTTC	CASSETGGYGYTF
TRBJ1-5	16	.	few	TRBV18	TGTGCCAGCTCACCACTGGGAGGGGCAGGGACTCAGCCCCAGCATTTT	CASSPLGGAGTQPQHF
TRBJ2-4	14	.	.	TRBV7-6	TGTGCCAGCAGCTTAGAAGTGGAGGGAAGCATTCAGTACTTC	CASSLEVEGSIQYF
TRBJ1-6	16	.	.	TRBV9	TGTGCCAGCAGCCCCCGAGTCCAAGTCGGTAATTCACCCCTCCACTTT	CASSPRVQVGNSPLHF
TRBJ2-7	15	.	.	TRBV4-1	TGCGCCAGCAGCCAAGACAGCGACGTGTCCTACGAGCAGTACTTC	CASSQDSDVSYEQYF
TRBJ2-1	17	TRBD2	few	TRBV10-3	TGTGCCATCAGTGGGACTAGCGAGATGAGCTCCTACAATGAGCAGTTCTTC	CAISGTSEMSSYNEQFF
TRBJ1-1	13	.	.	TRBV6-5	TGTGCCAGCAGTTACTGGGGGAACACTGAAGCTTTCTTT	CASSYWGNTEAFF
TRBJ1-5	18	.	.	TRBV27	TGTGCCAGCAGTTCTTCTCTTGGGGGCCGGAGGATTTGGCAGCCCCAGCATTTT	CASSSSLGGRRIWQPQHF
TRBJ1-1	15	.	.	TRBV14	TGTGCCAGCAGCCAAGAGAGGGTGCGTAACACTGAAGCTTTCTTT	CASSQERVRNTEAFF
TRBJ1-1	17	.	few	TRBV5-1	TGCGCCAGCAGCCCCTACGGGGGTACGATAGTGAACACTGAAGCTTTCTTT	CASSPYGGTIVNTEAFF
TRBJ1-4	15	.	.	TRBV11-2	TGTGCCAGCAGCTTAGCTAGCGTTTTAGGGGAAAAACTGTTTTTT	CASSLASVLGEKLFF
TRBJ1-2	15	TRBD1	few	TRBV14	TGTGCCAGCAGCCAAGCCATGACAGGGGGCTATGGCTACACCTTC	CASSQAMTGGYGYTF
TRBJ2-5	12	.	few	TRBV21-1	TGTGCCAGCAGCTACGAACGGGAGACCCAGTACTTC	CASSYERETQYF
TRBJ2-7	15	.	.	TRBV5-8	TGTGCCAGCAGCTTAATAGGCAGACCTACCTACGAGCAGTACTTC	CASSLIGRPTYEQYF
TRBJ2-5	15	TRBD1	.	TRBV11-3	TGTGCCAGCAGCTCCGAGACAGGGGGGAGAGAGACCCAGTACTTC	CASSSETGGRETQYF